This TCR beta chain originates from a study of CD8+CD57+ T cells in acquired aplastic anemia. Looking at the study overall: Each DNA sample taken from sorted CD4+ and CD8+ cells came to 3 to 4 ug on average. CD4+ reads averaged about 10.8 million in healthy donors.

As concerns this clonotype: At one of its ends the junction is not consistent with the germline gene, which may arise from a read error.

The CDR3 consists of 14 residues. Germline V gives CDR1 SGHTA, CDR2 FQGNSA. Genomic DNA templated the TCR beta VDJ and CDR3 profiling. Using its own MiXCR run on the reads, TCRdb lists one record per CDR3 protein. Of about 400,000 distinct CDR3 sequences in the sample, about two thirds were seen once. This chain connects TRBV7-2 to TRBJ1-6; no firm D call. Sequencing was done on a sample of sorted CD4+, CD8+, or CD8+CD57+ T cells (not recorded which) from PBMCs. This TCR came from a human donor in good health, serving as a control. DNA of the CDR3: TGTGCCAGCAGCCCAGTGGGGATCGATGCCCCCATCCTCTTT. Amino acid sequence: CASSPVGIDAPILF.